This paragraph reports one T cell receptor beta chain. These data belong to a study of control samples from healthy donors and cancer patients. The assay was immunoSEQ multiplex PCR, and TCRdb's table has in-frame clones only and misses some. Here the sample spans 150,000 or so clones, around 95% being singletons. Deletions cut 0 bases from V and 4 bases from J, with 12 bases between. The CDR3 consists of 15 residues. The V gene's germline CDR1 is MNHEY and CDR2 SVGEGT. This chain connects TRBV6-2 or TRBV6-3 to TRBJ1-2, with D perhaps matching TRBD1 (6 bases). The clonotype comes from a woman in her sixties or seventies in good health. The sample taken for sequencing was blood. The CDR3 loop is CASSYSRDTRYGYTF. CDR3 bases: TGTGCCAGCAGTTACTCGAGGGACACACGCTATGGCTACACCTTC.